The present entry profiles one T cell receptor beta chain with its context. Its target is unknown. The sample comes from a study of T-cell memory formation after mild COVID-19. Overall study context: Clusters were largely donor specific.

One entry per CDR3 protein results from TCRdb running MiXCR on the 5' RACE reads. The sample yields 45,000 to 55,000 distinct CDR3 sequences, approximately 9% seen once. Notes on the study in general: Clones that contracted from day 15 to 85 were balanced CD4/CD8, while later expanders leaned CD4+.

The V end was cut by 5 bases, the J end by 6 bases, with 11 bases between. There are 13 residues in the CDR3. Germline V gene sequence: CDR1 MNHNY, CDR2 SVGAGI (reference sequence). This TCR was sampled from an adult woman who had mild COVID-19 (a few samples of this study predate the infection). Cell type and time point are not known. The rearrangement links TRBV6-6 to TRBJ2-1; D is perhaps TRBD2 (5 bases). Sequencing was carried out using PBMCs or a T cell subset sorted from them (not recorded which). The CDR3 sequence: CASSPRESNEQFF. DNA of the CDR3: TGTGCCAGCAGTCCCCGGGAATCCAATGAGCAGTTCTTC.